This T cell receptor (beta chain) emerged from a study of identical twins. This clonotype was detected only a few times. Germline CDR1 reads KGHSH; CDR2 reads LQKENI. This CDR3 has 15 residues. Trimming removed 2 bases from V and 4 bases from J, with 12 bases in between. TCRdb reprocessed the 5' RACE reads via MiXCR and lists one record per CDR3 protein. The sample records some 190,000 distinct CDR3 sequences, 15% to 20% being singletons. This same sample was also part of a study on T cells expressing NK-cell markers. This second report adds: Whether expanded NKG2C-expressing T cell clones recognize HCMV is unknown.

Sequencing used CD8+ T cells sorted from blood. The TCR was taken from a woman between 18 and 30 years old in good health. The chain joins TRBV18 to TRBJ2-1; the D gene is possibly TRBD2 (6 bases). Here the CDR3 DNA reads TGTGCCAGCTCACCATTGGGACTCACTTACAATGAGCAGTTCTTC. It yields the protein CASSPLGLTYNEQFF. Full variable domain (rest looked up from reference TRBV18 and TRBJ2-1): NAGVMQNPRHLVRRRGQEARLRCSPMKGHSHVYWYRQLPEEGLKFMVYLQKENIIDESGMPKERFSAEFPKEGPSILRIQQVVRGDSAAYFCASSPLGLTYNEQFFGPGTRLTVL.